Each of the 21 T cell receptor beta chains below was sequenced from the same sample in a study of tumor and adjacent non-tumor tissue in lung cancer. A modified ARM-PCR protocol with three rounds of nested PCR amplified TCRbeta. Each CDR3 protein is one row after TCRdb ran MiXCR on the multiplex PCR reads. In the table there are approximately 110,000 distinct CDR3 sequences, under 65% of which are singletons. RNA was extracted from bulk tissue without any cell sorting. More than 3 cm separated this lung sample from the edge of the tumor. Material for sequencing was distant non-tumor lung tissue. Receptors were obtained from a man aged 55-75 years with non-small cell lung cancer.

About this clonotype: A much larger clonotype is one base distant, so this may be a read error. This chain joins TRBV7-9 and TRBJ2-2; D ambiguous. Germline CDR1 and CDR2: SEHNR and FQNEAQ (reference sequence). This CDR3 has 13 amino acids. The CDR3 protein is CTSQDPNTGELFF. DNA for the CDR3: TGTACCAGCCAGGATCCGAACACCGGGGAGCTGTTTTTT.

The chain is built from TRBV5-5 and TRBJ2-7, with D perhaps matching TRBD1 (5 bases). Trimming cost V 1 base and J 5 bases, with 10 bases left between them. Per germline, CDR1 SGHKS and CDR2 YYEKEE (reference sequence). There are 13 residues in the CDR3. CDR3 residues: CASSLQGGNEQYF. Written as DNA, the CDR3 is TGTGCCAGCAGCTTGCAGGGTGGGAACGAGCAGTACTTC.

This clonotype was counted many times. The chain couples TRBV12-3 or TRBV12-4 to TRBJ1-4; weak D call: TRBD1 (5 bases). The CDR3 sequence is 16 residues long. V was shortened by 5 bases and J by 8 bases, with 21 bases between the two germline ends. CDR3 residues: CASSPRRGLDQEKLFF. The CDR3 DNA sequence: TGTGCCAGCAGTCCAAGACGGGGACTGGATCAAGAAAAACTGTTTTTT.

Details on this clonotype: The junction shows a germline mismatch at one end, possibly a read error. The chain joins TRBV4-2 to TRBJ2-7; 9 positions match TRBD1. CDR1 LGHNA and CDR2 YNFKEQ come from the germline V gene. The CDR3 spans 17 residues. The CDR3 loop is CGSSQEDIGQGPYEQYF. CDR3 DNA: TGTGGCAGCAGCCAGGAAGATATCGGACAGGGGCCCTACGAGCAGTACTTC.

On this clonotype itself: A much bigger clone sits one base away, suggesting this may be a read error. The rearrangement joins TRBV30 to TRBJ2-2; 9 nucleotides match TRBD2. V shed 4 bases and J 5 bases; nucleotides not matched to a gene: 5. The CDR3 runs 14 residues. CDR1 is GTSNPN, CDR2 SVGIG, per germline (reference sequence). The CDR3 loop is CAWKGTSSTGELFF. The CDR3, as DNA: TGTGCCTGGAAGGGGACTAGCAGTACCGGGGAGCTGTTTTTT. The full variable domain, its missing parts supplied by reference TRBV30 and TRBJ2-2, is SQTIHQWPATLVQPVGSPLSLECTVEGTSNPNLYWYRQAAGRGLQLLFYSVGIGQISSEVPQNLSASRPQDRQFILSSKKLLLSDSGFYLCAWKGTSSTGELFFGEGSRLTVL.

The chain joins TRBV11-3 to TRBJ2-1; D is perhaps TRBD1 (6 bases). V lost 9 bases to trimming and J lost 7 bases, with 25 bases between them. The CDR3 spans 16 residues. Germline lookup yields CDR1 SGHNT and CDR2 YENEEA. CDR3 protein: CASSTYFSRGTNEQFF. The CDR3 nucleotides are TGTGCCAGTAGTACCTATTTCTCCAGGGGAACGAATGAGCAGTTCTTC.

As regards this clonotype: The junction differs from germline at one of its ends, possibly a read error. The rearrangement uses TRBV11-3 and TRBJ2-1, with D perhaps TRBD2 (6 bases). CDR3 length equals 14 residues. From germline, CDR1 is SGHNT and CDR2 YENEEA. CDR3 region: CPSRRTTTSTEQLF. For the CDR3, the DNA is TGTCCCAGCAGACGGACTACTACGTCTACCGAGCAGCTCTTC.

About this clonotype itself: The junction and the germline gene differ at one end; a read error may be behind it. J is TRBJ2-7 and V is TRBV12-3 or TRBV12-4; no reliable D call. The CDR3 is made up of 13 amino acids. The CDR3 region is CTSSASAAYEQYF. The CDR3 nucleotides read TGTACCAGTAGTGCTAGTGCAGCCTACGAGCAGTACTTC.

This clonotype occurred many times. This chain uses TRBV29-1 with TRBJ2-1; D might be TRBD2 (5 bases). Germline lookup yields CDR1 SQVTM and CDR2 ANQGSEA. Trimming removed 7 bases from V and 4 bases from J, with 17 bases in between. The CDR3 has 14 residues. The CDR3 spells CSGHAGESYNEQFF. The CDR3 region has the DNA TGCAGCGGCCATGCCGGGGAAAGTTACAATGAGCAGTTCTTC.

This chain links TRBV11-3 with TRBJ2-3; the D is unclear. V lost 5 bases to trimming and J lost 2 bases, with 14 bases between them. Germline V gives CDR1 SGHNT, CDR2 YENEEA. The CDR3 covers 15 residues. The DNA for the CDR3 is TGTGCCAGCAGCCGGAAAACACGGGCCACAGATACGCAGTATTTT. Translated: CASSRKTRATDTQYF.

As to this clonotype: An end of the junction differs from the germline gene, which may be a read error. This rearrangement joins TRBV7-8 to TRBJ2-1; tentatively, D is TRBD2 (6 bases). Germline CDR1 is SGHVS and CDR2 is FQNEAQ. The CDR3 is 14 amino acids. The CDR3 nucleotides are TGTGCCAGCAGCTTAATGAATGGCGGGAATGAGCAGCTCTTC. Protein: CASSLMNGGNEQLF.

Remarks on this clonotype: A read error is possible here, since a much larger clone lies one base away. The chain uses TRBV20-1 and TRBJ2-7, with a tentative D call TRBD1 (6 bases). The germline V gene encodes CDR1 DFQATT and CDR2 SNEGSKA (reference sequence). The length of the CDR3 is 12 residues. The CDR3 coding sequence is TGCAGTGCTAGTGGACAGTCCTACGAGCGGTACTTC. This translates into CSASGQSYERYF.

Regarding this clonotype: Because the CDR3 is missing its conserved closing phenylalanine or tryptophan, this is likely a read error. The rearrangement links TRBV11-1 to TRBJ2-1, with 10 bases identical to TRBD1. The CDR3 totals 18 residues. In germline, CDR1 is SGHAT, CDR2 FQDESV (reference sequence). The CDR3 reads CASSLPRTGGPPYNEQFL. The CDR3 nucleotides read TGTGCTAGCAGCTTACCCCGGACAGGGGGGCCTCCCTACAATGAGCAGTTCTTA.

Concerning this clonotype itself: A much larger clone lies a single base off, so this may be a read error. This sequence joins TRBV4-2 and TRBJ1-5; 10 bases line up with TRBD1. CDR3 length: 15 amino acids. Germline V lookup: CDR1 LGHNA, CDR2 YNFKEQ. For the CDR3, the DNA is TGTGCCAGCAGCCAAGATGACAGGGGGCATCAGCCCCAGCAATTT. Protein: CASSQDDRGHQPQQF.

This clonotype was seen many times. V and J are TRBV12-3 or TRBV12-4 and TRBJ1-3, with TRBD1 matching 7 bases. V trimming: 5 bases; J trimming: 5 bases; junction bases outside the gene matches: 6. CDR3 size: 14 residues. For the CDR3, the DNA is TGTGCCAGCAGTCCGGCGACAGGGAGAAACACCATATATTTT. Amino acid sequence: CASSPATGRNTIYF.

In regard to this clonotype: A read error is possible here, since a much larger clone lies one base away. This CDR3 is missing its conserved last phenylalanine or tryptophan, likely due to a read error. The chain combines TRBV7-9 with TRBJ2-1, with 12 bases lining up with TRBD2. After removal of 5 bases from V and 1 base from J, the junction contained 3 bases not matched to a gene. The length of the CDR3 is 16 residues. Germline CDR1 and CDR2: SEHNR and FQNEAQ (reference sequence). The CDR3 coding sequence is TGTGCCAGCAGCGCCACTAGCGGGGGGTCCTACAATGAGCAGTTCTTA. The encoded protein is CASSATSGGSYNEQFL.

The chain uses TRBV6-1 and TRBJ1-4, with no clear D. The germline V gene has CDR1 MNHNS and CDR2 SASEGT. With 10 bases removed from V and 8 bases from J, the gap between germline ends came to 14 bases. This CDR3 spans 12 amino acids. CDR3 nucleotides: TGTGCCAACACTAAAGAAGGAGAAAAACTGTTTTTT. As protein: CANTKEGEKLFF.

This clonotype occurred once. The chain has TRBV4-1 and TRBJ2-7; no clear D gene. CDR1 MGHRA and CDR2 YSYEKL come from the germline V gene. Trimming left V 8 bases short and J 3 bases short, with 20 bases between. The CDR3 extends over 15 amino acids. CDR3 sequence: CASGPMVNRYYEQYF. The CDR3, as DNA: TGCGCCAGCGGCCCTATGGTGAACCGCTACTACGAGCAGTACTTC.

On this clonotype: Germline and junction disagree at one end, which may indicate a read error. This chain joins TRBV24-1 and TRBJ2-1; 8 bases are shared with TRBD2. Per germline, CDR1 KGHDR and CDR2 SFDVKD. The CDR3 contains 15 residues. DNA for the CDR3: TGTGACACCAGTGATTCCGGCGGGGGGCTCCGGGGGCAGTTCTTC. Protein: CDTSDSGGGLRGQFF.

Many counts were recorded for this clonotype. The genes are TRBV5-4 and TRBJ2-7, with 9 nucleotides matching TRBD2. CDR3 length: 16 residues. Germline CDR1 and CDR2: SGHNT and YYREEE (reference sequence). Trimming took 3 bases from V and 4 from J; bases not matched to a gene: 11. In nucleotides, the CDR3 is TGTGCCAGCAGCTCCCCGAGGAGCGGGAGGAGTTACGAGCAGTACTTC. Protein product: CASSSPRSGRSYEQYF.

The chain links TRBV30 to TRBJ2-1; TRBD1 aligns across 8 bases. This CDR3 is built from 15 residues. Germline assignment: CDR1 GTSNPN and CDR2 SVGIG (reference sequence). The V and J ends lost 5 bases and 0 bases, in that order; junction bases with no gene match: 6. CDR3 protein: CAWGTDRGSYNEQFF. In DNA form, the CDR3 reads TGTGCCTGGGGGACCGACAGGGGCTCCTACAATGAGCAGTTCTTC.